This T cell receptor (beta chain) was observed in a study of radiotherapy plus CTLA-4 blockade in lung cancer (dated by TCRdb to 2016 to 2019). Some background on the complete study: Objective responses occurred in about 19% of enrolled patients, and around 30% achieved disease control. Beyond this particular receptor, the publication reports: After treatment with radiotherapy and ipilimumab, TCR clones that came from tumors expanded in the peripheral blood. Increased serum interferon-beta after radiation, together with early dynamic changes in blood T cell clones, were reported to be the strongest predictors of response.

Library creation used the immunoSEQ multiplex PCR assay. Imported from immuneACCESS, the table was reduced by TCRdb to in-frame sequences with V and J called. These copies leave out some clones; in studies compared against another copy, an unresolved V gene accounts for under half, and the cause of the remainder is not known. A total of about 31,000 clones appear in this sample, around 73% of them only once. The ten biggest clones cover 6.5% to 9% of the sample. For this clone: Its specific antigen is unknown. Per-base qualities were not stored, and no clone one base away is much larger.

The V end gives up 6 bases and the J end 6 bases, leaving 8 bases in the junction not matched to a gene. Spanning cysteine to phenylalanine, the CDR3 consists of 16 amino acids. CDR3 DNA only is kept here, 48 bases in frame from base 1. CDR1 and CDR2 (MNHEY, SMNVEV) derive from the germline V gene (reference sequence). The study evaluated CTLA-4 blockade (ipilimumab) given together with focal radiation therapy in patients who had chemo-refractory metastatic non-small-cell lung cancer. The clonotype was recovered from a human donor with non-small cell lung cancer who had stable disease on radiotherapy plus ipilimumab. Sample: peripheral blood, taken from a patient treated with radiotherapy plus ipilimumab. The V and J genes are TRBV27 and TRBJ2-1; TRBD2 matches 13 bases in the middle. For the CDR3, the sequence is CASRIRLAGGGNEQFF. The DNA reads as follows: TGTGCCAGCAGGATCCGACTAGCGGGGGGAGGCAATGAGCAGTTCTTC.